These T cell receptor beta chains were read from a single sample in a study of CD8+CD57+ T cells in acquired aplastic anemia. Each CDR3 protein is one row after TCRdb ran MiXCR on the reads. This sample yields under 200,000 distinct CDR3 sequences, of which 35% to 55% are seen a single time; 0.8% to 1.1% belongs to the top ten. Sequencing was carried out using sorted CD4+, CD8+, or CD8+CD57+ T cells (not recorded which) from PBMCs. Receptor source: a human donor in good health. The CDR3 runs from the conserved cysteine through the conserved F or W. Each record gives: J gene, clone size, D gene, V gene, CDR3 protein, CDR3 DNA. The D gene is left open where the match is weak. Size is omitted from some rows. Given values are once, few, many or a class for expanded clones.

>TRBJ2-5|many|TRBD1|TRBV10-1
CASSDLARGQETQYF
TGCGCCAGCAGTGATCTGGCCAGGGGGCAAGAGACCCAGTACTTC
>TRBJ2-1|NA|TRBD2|TRBV29-1
CSVLLAGVEQFF
TGCAGCGTTCTCCTAGCGGGAGTTGAGCAGTTCTTC
>TRBJ2-7|many|NA|TRBV7-2
CASSLGRITYEQYF
TGTGCCAGCAGCTTGGGACGGATTACCTACGAGCAGTACTTC
>TRBJ2-7|many|TRBD1|TRBV12-3/TRBV12-4
CASSPGQGSLEQYF
TGTGCCAGCAGTCCAGGACAGGGCTCCCTCGAGCAGTACTTC
>TRBJ1-6|NA|TRBD1|TRBV6-1
CASSEAHRGGSPLHF
TGTGCCAGCAGTGAAGCGCACAGGGGAGGTTCACCCCTCCACTTT
>TRBJ1-2|NA|NA|TRBV7-3
CASSLGQGWLYGYTF
TGTGCCAGCAGCTTAGGGCAGGGCTGGCTCTATGGCTACACCTTC
>TRBJ2-7|many|NA|TRBV20-1
CSAGFQGLRAGEQYF
TGCAGTGCTGGCTTCCAGGGCTTAAGGGCGGGCGAGCAGTACTTC
>TRBJ2-3|NA|NA|TRBV4-1
CASSQALRDTQYF
TGCGCCAGCAGCCAAGCCTTGAGGGATACGCAGTATTTT
>TRBJ1-1|many|NA|TRBV5-1
CASSLGGPNTEAFF
TGCGCCAGCAGCTTGGGGGGACCGAACACTGAAGCTTTCTTT
>TRBJ2-3|many|TRBD1|TRBV12-5
CASGSDRGTDTQYF
TGTGCTAGTGGTTCCGACAGGGGTACGGATACGCAGTATTTT
>TRBJ1-1|many|TRBD1|TRBV7-8
CASSLAVGRGLTEAFF
TGTGCCAGCAGCTTAGCGGTGGGCAGGGGGCTTACTGAAGCTTTCTTT
>TRBJ1-5|NA|NA|TRBV20-1
CSARAPGGAGNQPQHF
TGCAGTGCTAGGGCCCCGGGGGGGGCCGGCAATCAGCCCCAGCATTTT
>TRBJ2-1|NA|NA|TRBV5-1
CASSLGEYNEQFF
TGCGCCAGCAGCTTGGGGGAATACAATGAGCAGTTCTTC
>TRBJ1-1|many|TRBD1|TRBV11-2
CASSATGGKNTEAFF
TGTGCCAGCAGCGCGACAGGGGGCAAGAACACTGAAGCTTTCTTT
>TRBJ2-7|many|NA|TRBV20-1
CSAIIQGTAGYEQYF
TGCAGTGCTATTATACAGGGGACAGCGGGGTACGAGCAGTACTTC
>TRBJ1-5|many|NA|TRBV20-1
CSAGNTNQPQHF
TGCAGTGCTGGAAACACGAATCAGCCCCAGCATTTT
>TRBJ2-7|NA|NA|TRBV12-3/TRBV12-4
CASSLMPYEQYF
TGTGCCAGCAGTTTGATGCCCTACGAGCAGTACTTC
>TRBJ1-1|many|TRBD1|TRBV19
CATEGQGTEAFF
TGTGCCACCGAGGGACAGGGCACTGAAGCTTTCTTT
>TRBJ2-7|NA|TRBD2|TRBV4-1
CASSQDRGSGYEQYF
TGCGCCAGCAGCCAAGACCGGGGTAGCGGGTACGAGCAGTACTTC
>TRBJ2-5|NA|NA|TRBV2
CASSDQRGWGEETQYF
TGTGCCAGCAGTGATCAGAGAGGTTGGGGGGAAGAGACCCAGTACTTC
>TRBJ2-1|NA|NA|TRBV11-1
CASSLEGYPYNEQFF
TGTGCCAGCAGCTTGGAGGGGTACCCCTACAATGAGCAGTTCTTC
>TRBJ1-1|few|NA|TRBV5-1
CASTTQGEGTEAFF
TGCGCCAGCACGACACAGGGAGAGGGCACTGAAGCTTTCTTT
>TRBJ1-1|few|NA|TRBV15
CATSTLVGTEAFF
TGTGCCACCAGCACCCTTGTGGGCACTGAAGCTTTCTTT
>TRBJ2-3|NA|TRBD2|TRBV20-1
CSASGTSGTDTQYF
TGCAGTGCTTCCGGGACTAGCGGCACAGATACGCAGTATTTT
>TRBJ1-1|many|NA|TRBV7-3
CASSRDSNTEAFF
TGTGCCAGCAGCCGGGACTCCAACACTGAAGCTTTCTTT
>TRBJ1-2|many|NA|TRBV10-3
CAISDGGLGGYTF
TGTGCCATCAGTGATGGGGGCTTAGGTGGCTACACCTTC
>TRBJ1-4|NA|NA|TRBV6-1
CASSTRGEKLFF
TGTGCCAGCAGCACTAGGGGTGAAAAACTGTTTTTT
>TRBJ2-1|NA|TRBD2|TRBV6-4
CASSVLPRGVNYNEQFF
TGTGCCAGCAGTGTGCTCCCGCGGGGGGTTAATTACAATGAGCAGTTCTTC
>TRBJ1-1|many|NA|TRBV10-1
CASSEQGSTEAFF
TGCGCCAGCAGTGAGCAGGGGTCCACTGAAGCTTTCTTT
>TRBJ2-1|NA|TRBD2|TRBV20-1
CRVGGDYNEQFF
TGCAGGGTGGGGGGGGACTACAATGAGCAGTTCTTC
>TRBJ2-7|once|NA|TRBV6-5
CASSYTGTEQYF
TGTGCCAGCAGTTATACAGGGACCGAGCAGTACTTC
>TRBJ1-2|few|NA|TRBV10-3
CAAGGVDYGYTF
TGTGCTGCCGGGGGTGTGGACTATGGCTACACCTTC
>TRBJ2-1|many|NA|TRBV6-6
CATYIGGGNEQFF
TGTGCCACTTATATAGGTGGTGGAAATGAGCAGTTCTTC
>TRBJ2-7|NA|NA|TRBV27
CASSPQGHSYEQYF
TGTGCCAGCAGCCCGCAGGGGCACTCGTACGAGCAGTACTTC
>TRBJ2-7|NA|NA|TRBV11-2
CASSLQGLMGSYEQYF
TGTGCCAGCAGCTTACAGGGGTTGATGGGCTCCTACGAGCAGTACTTC
>TRBJ1-5|many|NA|TRBV7-8
CASSSHPQGSNQPQHF
TGTGCCAGCAGCTCCCATCCACAGGGAAGCAATCAGCCCCAGCATTTT
>TRBJ1-3|few|NA|TRBV20-1
CSAFRGISGNTIYF
TGCAGTGCTTTCCGGGGGATCTCTGGAAACACCATATATTTT
>TRBJ2-6|many|NA|TRBV12-3/TRBV12-4
CASSLRSASGANVLTF
TGTGCCAGCAGTTTAAGGTCGGCCTCTGGGGCCAACGTCCTGACTTTC
>TRBJ2-3|many|NA|TRBV7-9
CASMSTVGFMTDTQYF
TGTGCCAGCATGTCGACAGTTGGGTTCATGACAGATACGCAGTATTTT
>TRBJ2-5|many|TRBD2|TRBV6-1
CASSRDPSGGNNF
TGTGCCAGCAGCCGTGATCCTAGCGGGGGGAATAACTTC
>TRBJ2-7|many|NA|TRBV20-1
CSARRTGIHEQYF
TGCAGTGCTAGACGAACAGGGATCCACGAGCAGTACTTC
>TRBJ2-7|many|NA|TRBV10-3
CAIRTGTDSYEQYF
TGTGCCATCAGGACCGGGACGGACTCCTACGAGCAGTACTTC
>TRBJ2-6|many|NA|TRBV20-1
CSAYGRDTTGANVLTF
TGCAGTGCGTACGGCCGGGACACCACTGGGGCCAACGTCCTGACTTTC
>TRBJ1-2|NA|TRBD1|TRBV4-1
CASSQQGQVYGYTF
TGCGCCAGCAGCCAACAGGGACAGGTCTATGGCTACACCTTC
>TRBJ2-5|few|NA|TRBV2
CASGAPQETQYF
TGTGCCAGCGGGGCACCCCAAGAGACCCAGTACTTC
>TRBJ2-3|NA|TRBD2|TRBV6-5
CASSYLAGVGTDTQYF
TGTGCCAGCAGTTATTTAGCGGGGGTGGGTACAGATACGCAGTATTTT
>TRBJ2-5|NA|NA|TRBV2
CASPPGLQETQYF
TGTGCCAGCCCCCCAGGACTGCAAGAGACCCAGTACTTC
>TRBJ1-4|many|NA|TRBV7-2
CASSLAVPGSNEKLFF
TGTGCCAGCAGCTTAGCGGTGCCGGGGAGTAATGAAAAACTGTTTTTT
>TRBJ2-7|NA|TRBD2|TRBV3-1
CASSQRGPSGSSYEQYF
TGTGCCAGCAGCCAAAGAGGGCCCAGCGGGAGCTCCTACGAGCAGTACTTC
>TRBJ2-7|NA|NA|TRBV24-1
CATRASDSYEQYF
TGTGCCACCCGTGCGTCGGACTCCTACGAGCAGTACTTC
>TRBJ2-3|NA|NA|TRBV20-1
CSAIQSDTSTDTQYF
TGCAGTGCTATACAATCGGATACTAGCACAGATACGCAGTATTTT
>TRBJ1-5|NA|NA|TRBV24-1
CATSDPGHRDQPQHF
TGTGCCACCAGTGATCCGGGACACCGAGATCAGCCCCAGCATTTT